Shown below are 29 T cell receptor beta chains from a single sample sequenced in a study of blood T cell repertoires in COVID-19. Data came from immunoSEQ multiplex PCR; TCRdb stores just in-frame clones and leaves some out. The sample shows fewer than 200,000 clones, 92% of them seen only once. The source material was peripheral blood. The receptors stem from a man younger than 40 with COVID-19, enrolled during active disease.

The rearrangement links TRBV19 to TRBJ1-2; D remains unclear. CDR1 and CDR2 from the germline V gene are LNHDA and SQIVND (reference sequence). V was cut by 1 base and J by 2 bases, with 8 bases left in between. The CDR3 covers 14 residues. In nucleotides, the CDR3 is TGTGCCAGTAGTATAGGGGAGAGAAACTATGGCTACACCTTC. Its protein product is CASSIGERNYGYTF.

The chain carries TRBV29-1 and TRBJ1-2; perhaps TRBD1 as D (6 bases). This CDR3 has 14 amino acids. CDR1 SQVTM and CDR2 ANQGSEA come from the germline V gene. Trimming removed 0 bases at V and 0 bases at J, with 8 bases between. CDR3 nucleotide sequence: TGCAGCGTTGAAGATCGACAGGCTAACTATGGCTACACCTTC. Encoded protein: CSVEDRQANYGYTF.

J is TRBJ1-2 and V is TRBV11-2, with 7 bases matching TRBD1. This CDR3 region has 13 residues. The V segment lost 1 base and the J segment 8 bases; nucleotides outside the gene matches: 4. In germline, CDR1 is SGHAT, CDR2 FQNNGV. The CDR3 DNA reads as TGTGCCAGCAGCTTAGGAACAGGGGAAGGCTACACCTTC. Amino acids: CASSLGTGEGYTF.

The V call is TRBV18, the J call TRBJ2-5; D is undetermined. This CDR3 region has 12 residues. CDR1 and CDR2 (germline): KGHSH, LQKENI. Trimming removed 4 bases at V and 1 base at J, with 4 bases between. The CDR3 DNA reads as TGTGCCAGCTCACGTCTCCAAGAGACCCAGTACTTC. It translates to CASSRLQETQYF.

The chain couples TRBV19 to TRBJ1-2; D is possibly TRBD1 (6 bases). The V gene lost 5 bases and the J gene lost 6 bases, with 19 bases spanning the gap. CDR1 is LNHDA, CDR2 SQIVND, per germline (reference sequence). This CDR3 contains 15 residues. The CDR3 loop is CASSPRQQGLNGYTF. In DNA form, the CDR3 reads TGTGCCAGTAGTCCCCGACAGCAGGGGTTGAATGGCTACACCTTC.

The V gene is TRBV7-9, the J gene TRBJ2-5; TRBD2 matches at 7 bases. Germline V gives CDR1 SEHNR, CDR2 FQNEAQ (reference sequence). Losses at the gene ends were 7 bases for V and 2 bases for J; bases not matched to a gene: 13. This CDR3 region has 16 residues. CDR3 nucleotide sequence: TGTGCCAGCACCCAATCCCGGGACTACCCTCAAGAGACCCAGTACTTC. Translating gives CASTQSRDYPQETQYF.

This clone was observed a single time. V gene TRBV19 combines with J gene TRBJ2-5; tentatively, D is TRBD2 (5 bases). The CDR3 extends over 14 amino acids. Germline V gene lookup returns CDR1 LNHDA and CDR2 SQIVND (reference sequence). V lost 5 bases and J 5 bases, leaving 15 bases between the germline ends. CDR3 nucleotides: TGTGCCAGTAGTCTGCAAGGACCGGGGGAGACCCAGTACTTC. It encodes CASSLQGPGETQYF. The entire variable domain, with the rest obtained from reference TRBV19 and TRBJ2-5, is as follows: DGGITQSPKYLFRKEGQNVTLSCEQNLNHDAMYWYRQDPGQGLRLIYYSQIVNDFQKGDIAEGYSVSREKKESFPLTVTSAQKNPTAFYLCASSLQGPGETQYFGPGTRLLVL.

The chain combines TRBV5-4 with TRBJ2-5, with 7 bases matching TRBD2. The junction had 5 bases not matched to a gene; V was cut back by 0 bases and J by 3 bases. The CDR3 sequence is 15 residues long. The germline CDR1 and CDR2 sequences are SGHNT and YYREEE (reference sequence). The CDR3 nucleotides read TGTGCCAGCAGCTTGGGGCGGCTAGCGGAAGAGACCCAGTACTTC. Amino acid sequence: CASSLGRLAEETQYF.

J is TRBJ2-5 and V is TRBV30; D gene unclear. The V and J ends lost 2 bases and 5 bases respectively, with 9 bases between them. The CDR3 has 12 amino acids. Germline assignment: CDR1 GTSNPN and CDR2 SVGIG (reference sequence). CDR3 sequence reads: CAWSSNGETQYF. The DNA of the CDR3 is TGTGCCTGGAGTTCGAACGGGGAGACCCAGTACTTC.

V usage is TRBV28 and J usage is TRBJ1-5, with 10 bases aligning to TRBD1. Losses at the gene ends were 3 bases for V and 7 bases for J; bases not matched to a gene: 18. This CDR3 spans 19 amino acids. Germline CDR1 is MDHEN and CDR2 is SYDVKM. In DNA form, the CDR3 reads TGTGCCAGCAGTTTTTACGAGTTTAGGACAGGGGGTCGGAGGCAGCCCCAGCATTTT. Translation gives CASSFYEFRTGGRRQPQHF. Full variable domain (rest looked up from reference TRBV28 and TRBJ1-5): DVKVTQSSRYLVKRTGEKVFLECVQDMDHENMFWYRQDPGLGLRLIYFSYDVKMKEKGDIPEGYSVSREKKERFSLILESASTNQTSMYLCASSFYEFRTGGRRQPQHFGDGTRLSIL.

CDR3 sequence reads: CASSLRTGWRAEQYF. CDR3 nucleotides: TGTGCCAGCTCACTACGGACAGGGTGGAGGGCCGAGCAGTACTTC. V and J are TRBV18 and TRBJ2-7, with 8 bases that match TRBD1. CDR3 size: 15 residues. Germline V lookup: CDR1 KGHSH, CDR2 LQKENI. J gave up 6 bases and V 4 bases, and 11 bases lay outside the gene matches.

This chain links TRBV11-2 with TRBJ1-3, with D unclear. Germline lookup yields CDR1 SGHAT and CDR2 FQNNGV. V was pared by 1 base and J by 0 bases, with 13 bases between. The CDR3 extends over 17 amino acids. The CDR3 region has the DNA TGTGCCAGCAGCTTAGTAGCTGTGCAAAACTCTGGAAACACCATATATTTT. Translation: CASSLVAVQNSGNTIYF.

The chain employs TRBV4-1 and TRBJ2-5; the match to TRBD2 covers 8 bases. The V and J ends lost 4 bases and 4 bases, in that order; junction bases with no gene match: 11. CDR1 MGHRA and CDR2 YSYEKL come from the germline V gene. CDR3 size: 16 residues. CDR3 sequence: CASSRGRTSPAETQYF. Here the CDR3 DNA reads TGCGCCAGCAGCCGAGGGAGGACTAGCCCCGCAGAGACCCAGTACTTC.

The V call is TRBV5-1, the J call TRBJ2-3; 14 bases are a match to TRBD2. The germline CDR1 and CDR2 sequences are SGHRS and YFSETQ. V was clipped by 4 bases and J by 4 bases; unmatched bases: 5. The CDR3 runs 16 residues. The CDR3 sequence: CASSRGTSGSSDTQYF. CDR3 in DNA: TGCGCCAGCAGCAGAGGGACTAGCGGGAGCTCAGATACGCAGTATTTT.

CDR3 sequence (DNA): TGTGCCAGCAGTTTCGAGGGCGGTGAGCAGTTCTTC. Protein product: CASSFEGGEQFF. This chain links TRBV27 with TRBJ2-1; weak D call: TRBD2 (5 bases). The ends were cut back, 3 bases at V and 9 bases at J, with 9 bases in the middle. In germline, CDR1 is MNHEY, CDR2 SMNVEV (reference sequence). CDR3 length equals 12 residues.

This chain uses TRBV5-5 with TRBJ2-5, with D possibly matching TRBD2 (5 bases). Trimming stripped 0 bases from V and 2 bases from J, with 14 bases between. This CDR3 spans 16 amino acids. Germline assignment: CDR1 SGHKS and CDR2 YYEKEE (reference sequence). The CDR3: CASSLGLARGQETQYF. In DNA, the CDR3 is TGTGCCAGCAGCTTGGGGCTAGCTCGGGGACAAGAGACCCAGTACTTC.

The chain recombines TRBV6-4 with TRBJ2-3; D might be TRBD1 (6 bases). The germline gives CDR1 MRHNA, CDR2 SNTAGT. The CDR3 is 17 amino acids. Trimming removed 0 bases from V and 3 bases from J, with 16 bases in between. CDR3 in amino acids: CASSDSGEDSLTDTQYF. The DNA for the CDR3 is TGTGCCAGCAGTGACTCAGGAGAGGACAGTCTTACAGATACGCAGTATTTT.

This chain links TRBV5-1 with TRBJ1-6; the match to TRBD1 covers 7 bases. Germline V gene lookup returns CDR1 SGHRS and CDR2 YFSETQ. J lost 6 bases, V lost 3 bases, and 6 bases had no gene match. The CDR3 consists of 15 residues. The CDR3 bases are TGCGCCAGCAGCTGGACAGGTGGGAGTAATTCACCCCTCCACTTT. Translated: CASSWTGGSNSPLHF.

The chain couples TRBV18 to TRBJ1-2; 11 nucleotides line up with TRBD1. CDR1 KGHSH and CDR2 LQKENI come from the germline V gene. The junction had 10 bases not matched to a gene; V was cut back by 3 bases and J by 4 bases. CDR3 length: 17 residues. DNA for the CDR3: TGTGCCAGCTCACCCTCCGCCGGGACAGGGGGTGGCTATGGCTACACCTTC. It specifies CASSPSAGTGGGYGYTF.

The V gene is TRBV2, the J gene TRBJ1-2, with D possibly matching TRBD1 (5 bases). The germline V gene encodes CDR1 SNHLY and CDR2 FYNNEI. This CDR3 is built from 15 residues. Trimming removed 4 bases at V and 0 bases at J, with 12 bases between. In DNA form, the CDR3 reads TGTGCCAGCAGTGTTGACAGAAATCCTAACTATGGCTACACCTTC. Translation: CASSVDRNPNYGYTF.

The rearrangement joins TRBV19 to TRBJ2-1; 11 bases match TRBD1. The V gene end was trimmed by 5 bases and the J gene end by 4 bases; junction bases not matched to a gene: 7. Per germline, CDR1 LNHDA and CDR2 SQIVND (reference sequence). The CDR3 is 16 residues long. The CDR3 loop is CASSLRTGGQYNEQFF. The CDR3 bases are TGTGCCAGTAGTCTTAGGACAGGGGGCCAATACAATGAGCAGTTCTTC.

This clone was seen only once. The rearrangement uses TRBV19 and TRBJ1-2; 7 bases line up with TRBD1. This CDR3 comprises 17 residues. Germline V gene sequence: CDR1 LNHDA, CDR2 SQIVND (reference sequence). Trimming took 5 bases from V and 6 from J; bases not matched to a gene: 18. The CDR3 region has the DNA TGTGCCAGTAGTGTGTCGACAGGGAGGTTTTGGTGGAATGGCTACACCTTC. Translated: CASSVSTGRFWWNGYTF. The variable domain in full, completed from reference TRBV19 and TRBJ1-2, reads DGGITQSPKYLFRKEGQNVTLSCEQNLNHDAMYWYRQDPGQGLRLIYYSQIVNDFQKGDIAEGYSVSREKKESFPLTVTSAQKNPTAFYLCASSVSTGRFWWNGYTFGSGTRLTVV.

The chain recombines TRBV29-1 with TRBJ1-2, with 10 bases lining up with TRBD1. After removal of 4 bases from V and 4 bases from J, the junction contained 9 bases not matched to a gene. This CDR3 has 15 amino acids. Germline V gene lookup returns CDR1 SQVTM and CDR2 ANQGSEA. This chain's CDR3 is CSVGGDRGLIYGYTF. The CDR3 DNA is TGCAGCGTTGGAGGAGACAGGGGGCTGATCTATGGCTACACCTTC.

The genes are TRBV19 and TRBJ1-1, with D unclear. The CDR3 length is 12 residues. CDR1 is LNHDA, CDR2 SQIVND, per germline (reference sequence). Trimming took off 7 bases at V and 4 bases at J, with 10 bases between the two ends. In DNA, the CDR3 is TGTGCCAGTACGCGAAGTATCACTGAAGCTTTCTTT. It is translated as CASTRSITEAFF.

CDR3 sequence: CASSGKSGTGKGADEKLFF. The CDR3 bases are TGCGCCAGCAGCGGTAAATCCGGGACAGGGAAGGGGGCGGATGAAAAACTGTTTTTT. This chain joins TRBV5-1 and TRBJ1-4; 9 bases align to TRBD1. CDR1 is SGHRS and CDR2 is YFSETQ in the germline V gene. The ends lost 4 bases at V and 6 bases at J; junction bases unmatched: 19. The length of the CDR3 is 19 residues.

The V call is TRBV27, the J call TRBJ1-6; 7 bases fit TRBD1. Germline values: CDR1 MNHEY, CDR2 SMNVEV (reference sequence). CDR3 length: 18 residues. V lost 6 bases, J lost 3 bases, and 14 bases stayed unmatched. Here the CDR3 reads CASSPPRQGLLYNSPLHF. CDR3 DNA: TGTGCCAGCAGCCCTCCCAGACAGGGCCTTCTCTATAATTCACCCCTCCACTTT.

The CDR3 nucleotides read TGTGCCAGCAGCTTAGGGGCCGATAATGGCTACACCTTC. Residues: CASSLGADNGYTF. J is TRBJ1-2 and V is TRBV7-9; D is unresolved. Deletions cut 1 base from V and 6 bases from J, with 9 bases between. From germline, CDR1 is SEHNR and CDR2 FQNEAQ (reference sequence). The length of the CDR3 is 13 residues.

The chain carries TRBV6-5 and TRBJ2-7; D possibly corresponds to TRBD2 (6 bases). The V end was cut by 7 bases, the J end by 3 bases, with 16 bases between. Germline V gene data show CDR1 as MNHEY and CDR2 as SVGAGI. The CDR3 covers 14 residues. CDR3 in amino acids: CASMMYSGNYEQYF. The DNA for the CDR3 is TGTGCCAGCATGATGTATAGCGGTAACTACGAGCAGTACTTC.

The V gene is TRBV7-8, the J gene TRBJ1-1, with D unresolved. Per germline, CDR1 SGHVS and CDR2 FQNEAQ. The CDR3 runs to 16 residues. Trimming pared 5 bases from V and 6 bases from J, leaving 22 bases between. CDR3 sequence (DNA): TGTGCCAGCAGCGTCCCCGATGGAGGCTTTGGGGCTGAAGCTTTCTTT. This sequence encodes CASSVPDGGFGAEAFF.